The 10 T cell receptor beta chains reported below all come from one sample, sequenced in a study of CD8+ T cells in alopecia areata. After isolation, RNA underwent reverse transcription to generate cDNA as the sequencing template. Sequenced by immunoSEQ multiplex PCR; TCRdb stores in-frame clones only, minus some. The repertoire holds 120,000 or so clones, with around 45% as singletons. Input material: NKG2D-low CD8+ T cells sorted from blood. These receptors came from a human donor with alopecia areata.

This clone has a count of ten or more. The CDR3 loop is CASSLKERGDTQYF. The DNA for the CDR3 is TGTGCCAGCAGCTTAAAGGAGCGGGGGGATACGCAGTATTTT. This chain joins TRBV13 and TRBJ2-3; TRBD2 aligns across 8 bases. After removal of 2 bases from V and 6 bases from J, the junction contained 4 bases not matched to a gene. CDR1 and CDR2 (germline): PRHDT, FYEKMQ (reference sequence). This CDR3 is 14 amino acids long. Complete variable domain (other parts from reference TRBV13 and TRBJ2-3): AAGVIQSPRHLIKEKRETATLKCYPIPRHDTVYWYQQGPGQDPQFLISFYEKMQSDKGSIPDRFSAQQFSDYHSELNMSSLELGDSALYFCASSLKERGDTQYFGPGTRLTVL.

The V gene is TRBV11-2, the J gene TRBJ2-7, with TRBD1 matching over 9 bases. Germline V gene lookup returns CDR1 SGHAT and CDR2 FQNNGV. Trimming took 5 bases from V and 5 from J; bases not matched to a gene: 4. This CDR3 has 13 amino acids. The CDR3 nucleotides read TGTGCCAGCAGCCCAGGACAGGGGAACGAGCAGTACTTC. This translates into CASSPGQGNEQYF. The whole variable domain, remainder taken from reference TRBV11-2 and TRBJ2-7, is EAGVAQSPRYKIIEKRQSVAFWCNPISGHATLYWYQQILGQGPKLLIQFQNNGVVDDSQLPKDRFSAERLKGVDSTLKIQPAKLEDSAVYLCASSPGQGNEQYFGPGTRLTVT.

The chain couples TRBV28 to TRBJ2-2, with TRBD2 matching 7 bases. The CDR3 extends over 13 amino acids. Germline CDR1 reads MDHEN; CDR2 reads SYDVKM. Germline trimming cut 6 bases from V and 7 bases from J; bases unmatched to any gene: 5. This chain's CDR3 is CASRQREYGELFF. The CDR3, as DNA: TGTGCCAGCAGGCAGCGGGAATACGGGGAGCTGTTTTTT.

The chain couples TRBV30 to TRBJ1-4; possibly TRBD1 for D (5 bases). Germline assignment: CDR1 GTSNPN and CDR2 SVGIG (reference sequence). This CDR3 has 13 residues. V lost 7 bases to trimming and J lost 5 bases, with 14 bases between them. The CDR3, as DNA: TGTGCCTACTTCGACAGCTGGAATGAAAAACTGTTTTTT. The encoded protein is CAYFDSWNEKLFF. Using reference TRBV30 and TRBJ1-4 for the parts outside the CDR3, the full variable domain is SQTIHQWPATLVQPVGSPLSLECTVEGTSNPNLYWYRQAAGRGLQLLFYSVGIGQISSEVPQNLSASRPQDRQFILSSKKLLLSDSGFYLCAYFDSWNEKLFFGSGTQLSVL.

The chain employs TRBV29-1 and TRBJ1-6, with unresolved D. V was shortened by 0 bases and J by 14 bases, with 11 bases between the two germline ends. This CDR3 contains 12 residues. CDR1 and CDR2 from the germline V gene are SQVTM and ANQGSEA. CDR3 sequence: CSVEDISGALHF. The CDR3 DNA reads TGCAGCGTTGAAGATATCTCCGGGGCCCTCCACTTT.

J is TRBJ2-3 and V is TRBV19, with D hard to call. V lost 6 bases and J 6 bases, leaving 7 bases between the germline ends. This CDR3 has 11 residues. From germline, CDR1 is LNHDA and CDR2 SQIVND (reference sequence). CDR3 DNA: TGTGCCAGTAGATTTGGGGATACGCAGTATTTT. Translated, it gives CASRFGDTQYF.

The V gene is TRBV4-1, the J gene TRBJ2-6; 7 bases agree with TRBD1. CDR1 and CDR2 from the germline V gene are MGHRA and YSYEKL. The CDR3 runs to 16 residues. The V and J ends lost 1 base and 2 bases, in that order; junction bases with no gene match: 2. The CDR3 DNA is TGCGCCAGCAGCCAAGGGACAGGTACTGGGGCCAACGTCCTGACTTTC. Encoded protein: CASSQGTGTGANVLTF.

The sample holds a few counts of this clone. This chain joins TRBV29-1 and TRBJ1-1; D is uncertain. The germline V and J ends were trimmed by 6 bases and 5 bases, with 7 bases remaining between them. Per germline, CDR1 SQVTM and CDR2 ANQGSEA. The CDR3 is 10 residues long. In nucleotides, the CDR3 is TGCAGCGTCCAGAGGACTGAAGCTTTCTTT. It codes for CSVQRTEAFF. The variable domain in full, completed from reference TRBV29-1 and TRBJ1-1, reads SAVISQKPSRDICQRGTSLTIQCQVDSQVTMMFWYRQQPGQSLTLIATANQGSEATYESGFVIDKFPISRPNLTFSTLTVSNMSPEDSSIYLCSVQRTEAFFGQGTRLTVV.

The gene calls are TRBV30 and TRBJ1-1; D unclear. CDR1 and CDR2 (germline): GTSNPN, SVGIG (reference sequence). The germline V and J ends were trimmed by 5 bases and 1 base, with 11 bases remaining between them. The CDR3 has 13 amino acids. The DNA of the CDR3 is TGTGCCTGGGACCTCAGCCCGAACACTGAAGCTTTCTTT. Amino acid sequence: CAWDLSPNTEAFF. The full variable domain, completed using reference TRBV30 and TRBJ1-1, is SQTIHQWPATLVQPVGSPLSLECTVEGTSNPNLYWYRQAAGRGLQLLFYSVGIGQISSEVPQNLSASRPQDRQFILSSKKLLLSDSGFYLCAWDLSPNTEAFFGQGTRLTVV.

This clone has only a few counts. This chain links TRBV7-9 with TRBJ2-7; D may be TRBD1 or TRBD2 (5 bases each). The CDR3 has 15 amino acids. V gave up 3 bases and J gave up 1 base, with 13 bases separating them. From germline, CDR1 is SEHNR and CDR2 FQNEAQ (reference sequence). CDR3 coding DNA: TGTGCCAGCAGCTTCCCAATTGGGGGATCCTACGAGCAGTACTTC. Translation gives CASSFPIGGSYEQYF.